Listed below are T cell receptor beta chains from one sample, sequenced in a study of blood T cell repertoires in COVID-19. Sequencing used immunoSEQ multiplex PCR; TCRdb keeps in-frame clones, though not all of them. The sample contains about 76,000 clones, around nine tenths of which appear only once. The sequencing input was peripheral blood. The receptors originated from an elderly woman with active or convalescent COVID-19. Each CDR3 is given with its conserved first and last residue. Size tells how often a clone was seen (once, few, many) or the class of an expanded clone, and some rows leave it out.

v_gene	abundance	j_gene	CDR3aa
TRBV9	-	TRBJ1-1	CASGGQQNTEAFF
TRBV19	-	TRBJ2-1	CASSIGLAGFNNEQFF
TRBV7-3	-	TRBJ2-1	CASSFSGPLDNEQFF
TRBV9	-	TRBJ2-3	CASSVAGNTDTQYF
TRBV29-1	-	TRBJ1-2	CSVEVNTGNYGYTF
TRBV20-1	-	TRBJ2-7	CSASPRTGSSYEQYF
TRBV7-9	-	TRBJ1-2	CASSPPTGRGDGYTF
TRBV7-9	few	TRBJ1-4	CASSPAGPNEKLFF
TRBV7-9	-	TRBJ1-4	CASSSTRQGPNEKLFF
TRBV9	-	TRBJ1-3	CASSAPGQGLSGNTIYF
TRBV7-2	-	TRBJ1-5	CASSPHGGKAQPQHF
TRBV6-6	-	TRBJ1-2	CASSYVAGGEYGYTF
TRBV6-5	-	TRBJ2-7	CASSYGQASSYEQYF
TRBV9	once	TRBJ1-2	CASSGDFSNYGYTF
TRBV18	-	TRBJ2-5	CASSPLGQQETQYF
TRBV7-7	-	TRBJ2-5	CASSLNGGAGETQYF
TRBV28	-	TRBJ1-4	CASTIQAGLEKLFF
TRBV7-9	-	TRBJ1-2	CASSLGTGLSGDGYTF
TRBV28	-	TRBJ2-7	CASLDSRRSEQYF
TRBV6-5	-	TRBJ1-1	CASLLYRGRTEAFF